A single sample is the source of the 29 T cell receptor beta chains below, sequenced in a study of OX40 agonist ivuxolimab in advanced cancers. Library preparation employed the immunoSEQ multiplex PCR assay. TCRdb carries this immuneACCESS record with in-frame sequences only. Its versions omit some clonotypes, under half of them owing to an unresolved V gene in the studies checked, with the rest unexplained. This sample has some 63,000 clones in its table, and approximately 94% of those were observed once. Roughly 18% of the sample is taken by the ten largest. Here the sequenced sample was CD4+ or CD8+ T cells sorted from blood, taken in a trial of the OX40 agonist ivuxolimab. The receptors stem from an adult with an advanced solid tumor such as melanoma, head and neck, liver or kidney cancer.

The chain carries TRBV28 and TRBJ2-1; D unclear. There are 16 residues in the CDR3. Trimming removed 2 bases at V and 2 bases at J, with 13 bases between. Germline assignment: CDR1 MDHEN and CDR2 SYDVKM. In DNA, the CDR3 is TGTGCCAGCAGTTTACGAGGTGTCCCGCCCTACAATGAGCAGTTCTTC. Translation: CASSLRGVPPYNEQFF. Complete variable domain (other parts from reference TRBV28 and TRBJ2-1): DVKVTQSSRYLVKRTGEKVFLECVQDMDHENMFWYRQDPGLGLRLIYFSYDVKMKEKGDIPEGYSVSREKKERFSLILESASTNQTSMYLCASSLRGVPPYNEQFFGPGTRLTVL.

The rearrangement links TRBV6-5 to TRBJ2-7, with D perhaps assigned TRBD1 or TRBD2 (6 bases each). Germline assignment: CDR1 MNHEY and CDR2 SVGAGI. The CDR3 is made up of 15 amino acids. Trimming stripped 4 bases from V and 0 bases from J, with 13 bases between. This chain's CDR3 is CASSSGGFSSYEQYF. For the CDR3, the DNA is TGTGCCAGCAGTTCCGGGGGCTTCAGCTCCTACGAGCAGTACTTC.

CDR3 loop: CASSFWEARSTDTQYF. The CDR3, as DNA: TGTGCCAGCAGCTTCTGGGAGGCTCGTAGCACAGATACGCAGTATTTT. This chain connects TRBV5-8 to TRBJ2-3; a weak D match, TRBD2 (6 bases). The V end was cut by 2 bases, the J end by 0 bases, with 13 bases between. Germline loops: CDR1 SGHTS, CDR2 YDEGEE. This CDR3 is 16 amino acids long.

The CDR3 coding sequence is TGCGCCAGCAGCTTGGCCGGGGTCAGCAGGGTTGACGGCTACACCTTC. Its translation is CASSLAGVSRVDGYTF. The rearrangement joins TRBV5-1 to TRBJ1-2, with D perhaps TRBD1 (5 bases). Germline CDR1 and CDR2: SGHRS and YFSETQ. The CDR3 consists of 16 residues. Trimming took off 0 bases at V and 8 bases at J, with 20 bases between the two ends.

The V call is TRBV19, the J call TRBJ1-1, with D unresolved. The CDR3 runs 14 residues. The ends were cut back, 7 bases at V and 5 bases at J, with 17 bases in the middle. Germline loops: CDR1 LNHDA, CDR2 SQIVND (reference sequence). CDR3 loop: CASKLGSGPTEAFF. In DNA form, the CDR3 reads TGTGCCAGTAAATTGGGGTCGGGTCCTACTGAAGCTTTCTTT.

The chain recombines TRBV6-5 with TRBJ2-7, with 8 bases identical to TRBD1. Trimming took 6 bases from V and 2 from J; bases not matched to a gene: 9. The CDR3 loop spans 15 amino acids. Per the germline V gene, CDR1 is MNHEY and CDR2 is SVGAGI. The CDR3 bases are TGTGCCAGCAGCGTACAAGGGACAGGAGCCTACGAGCAGTACTTC. It is translated as CASSVQGTGAYEQYF.

V gene TRBV27 combines with J gene TRBJ2-1; 9 nucleotides line up with TRBD2. Trimming took 3 bases from V and 4 from J; bases not matched to a gene: 4. The CDR3 extends over 15 amino acids. Germline CDR1 MNHEY, CDR2 SMNVEV (reference sequence). The CDR3 reads CASSFGGLAYNEQFF. As DNA, the CDR3 is TGTGCCAGCAGTTTTGGAGGACTAGCGTACAATGAGCAGTTCTTC.

The V and J genes are TRBV9 and TRBJ1-5; no firm D call. The CDR3 has 14 amino acids. From germline, CDR1 is SGDLS and CDR2 YYNGEE. V shed 0 bases and J shed 7 bases, with 11 bases lying between them. The CDR3 reads CASSVDEGWQPQHF. The CDR3 DNA follows: TGTGCCAGCAGCGTAGATGAGGGCTGGCAGCCCCAGCATTTT.

The J gene is TRBJ2-7, the V gene TRBV6-1, with TRBD1 matching over 9 bases. This CDR3 has 15 residues. Trimming took 3 bases from V and 1 from J; bases not matched to a gene: 4. Germline CDR1 MNHNS, CDR2 SASEGT. The CDR3 protein is CASSEDRGPSYEQYF. The CDR3 region has the DNA TGTGCCAGCAGTGAGGACAGGGGTCCTTCCTACGAGCAGTACTTC.

This clone appeared once. The V gene is TRBV5-6, the J gene TRBJ1-1; unclear D gene. CDR1 is SGHDT, CDR2 YYEEEE, per germline. The CDR3 is made up of 15 amino acids. V was cut by 1 base and J by 1 base, with 11 bases left in between. The CDR3 DNA follows: TGTGCCAGCAGCTTGCCTGGTTCGGGGAACACTGAAGCTTTCTTT. Protein product: CASSLPGSGNTEAFF. The entire variable domain, with the rest obtained from reference TRBV5-6 and TRBJ1-1, is as follows: DAGVTQSPTHLIKTRGQQVTLRCSPKSGHDTVSWYQQALGQGPQFIFQYYEEEERQRGNFPDRFSGHQFPNYSSELNVNALLLGDSALYLCASSLPGSGNTEAFFGQGTRLTVV.

The chain links TRBV9 to TRBJ2-1; 10 bases agree with TRBD2. The V segment lost 2 bases and the J segment 7 bases; nucleotides outside the gene matches: 6. The CDR3 sequence is 15 residues long. Germline V gives CDR1 SGDLS, CDR2 YYNGEE. The CDR3 loop is CASSVGLAVGNEQFF. The CDR3 bases are TGTGCCAGCAGCGTCGGACTAGCGGTGGGAAATGAGCAGTTCTTC.

The chain carries TRBV28 and TRBJ2-6, with 7 bases identical to TRBD2. CDR1 is MDHEN, CDR2 SYDVKM, per germline. The V and J ends lost 4 bases and 3 bases, in that order; junction bases with no gene match: 9. The CDR3 sequence is 17 residues long. In nucleotides, the CDR3 is TGTGCCAGCAGTTCAACGGTACTAGCGATTGGGGCCAACGTCCTGACTTTC. This codes for CASSSTVLAIGANVLTF.

This chain connects TRBV6-4 to TRBJ1-1; D remains ambiguous. The germline V gene has CDR1 MRHNA and CDR2 SNTAGT. The V end lost 3 bases, the J end lost 1 base, and 6 bases lay between the germline ends. The CDR3 is 13 residues long. The CDR3 DNA sequence: TGTGCCAGCAGTGATAGGTGGAACACTGAAGCTTTCTTT. Its translation: CASSDRWNTEAFF.

The genes are TRBV19 and TRBJ2-7; D is undetermined. The germline CDR1 and CDR2 sequences are LNHDA and SQIVND (reference sequence). The CDR3 extends over 13 amino acids. Trimming pared 4 bases from V and 6 bases from J, leaving 13 bases between. CDR3 amino acids: CASSTSPGREQYF. The CDR3 nucleotides are TGTGCCAGTAGTACCAGCCCAGGACGCGAGCAGTACTTC.

This rearrangement joins TRBV4-1 to TRBJ2-7; D remains unclear. This CDR3 is built from 13 residues. Germline CDR1 is MGHRA and CDR2 is YSYEKL. V lost 1 base and J 2 bases, leaving 6 bases between the germline ends. CDR3 bases: TGCGCCAGCAGCCAAGGGGTCCCCTACGAGCAGTACTTC. Translated: CASSQGVPYEQYF.

The genes are TRBV7-9 and TRBJ1-2; D perhaps matches TRBD1 (6 bases). V was clipped by 5 bases and J by 6 bases, with 22 bases between them. This CDR3 is built from 16 residues. Germline CDR1 SEHNR, CDR2 FQNEAQ (reference sequence). CDR3 amino acids: CASSRADRDTLDGYTF. The CDR3 DNA follows: TGTGCCAGCAGCCGAGCGGACCGGGACACCCTCGATGGCTACACCTTC. The full variable domain, its missing parts supplied by reference TRBV7-9 and TRBJ1-2, is DTGVSQNPRHKITKRGQNVTFRCDPISEHNRLYWYRQTLGQGPEFLTYFQNEAQLEKSRLLSDRFSAERPKGSFSTLEIQRTEQGDSAMYLCASSRADRDTLDGYTFGSGTRLTVV.

This sequence joins TRBV9 and TRBJ2-7; D is possibly TRBD2 (5 bases). From germline, CDR1 is SGDLS and CDR2 YYNGEE. V lost 0 bases, J lost 3 bases, and 13 bases lay in between. The CDR3 consists of 15 residues. The chain's CDR3 is CASSVGSGNNYEQYF. In DNA, the CDR3 is TGTGCCAGCAGCGTAGGAAGCGGAAATAACTACGAGCAGTACTTC.

CDR3 amino acids: CASNRMNYGYTF. The CDR3 DNA reads TGTGCCAGCAACCGAATGAACTATGGCTACACCTTC. The rearrangement uses TRBV9 and TRBJ1-2; D not resolved. Trimming took off 6 bases at V and 2 bases at J, with 8 bases between the two ends. In germline, CDR1 is SGDLS, CDR2 YYNGEE. The CDR3 spans 12 residues. The variable domain in full, with the rest retrieved from reference TRBV9 and TRBJ1-2, is DSGVTQTPKHLITATGQRVTLRCSPRSGDLSVYWYQQSLDQGLQFLIQYYNGEERAKGNILERFSAQQFPDLHSELNLSSLELGDSALYFCASNRMNYGYTFGSGTRLTVV.

This clone was picked up one time. The V and J genes are TRBV7-6 and TRBJ2-7, with a weak D call TRBD2 (5 bases). This CDR3 contains 12 residues. Germline lookup yields CDR1 SGHVS and CDR2 FNYEAQ. Trimming took off 1 base at V and 6 bases at J, with 7 bases between the two ends. The DNA of the CDR3 is TGTGCCAGCAGCTTAGGAGGGAGCGAGCAGTACTTC. Encoded protein: CASSLGGSEQYF.

V gene TRBV9 combines with J gene TRBJ2-2; no reliable D call. Trimming cost V 0 bases and J 0 bases, with 9 bases left between them. The CDR3 runs 16 residues. The V gene's germline CDR1 is SGDLS and CDR2 YYNGEE. This chain's CDR3 is CASSVAARSNTGELFF. In DNA form, the CDR3 reads TGTGCCAGCAGCGTAGCTGCGCGGTCGAACACCGGGGAGCTGTTTTTT.

This clone appeared once. V is TRBV19 and J is TRBJ2-1, with 7 bases matching TRBD1. This CDR3 contains 14 residues. V gave up 5 bases and J gave up 8 bases; unmatched junction bases: 9. From germline, CDR1 is LNHDA and CDR2 SQIVND (reference sequence). The CDR3 is CASSPGRGPYEQFF. For the CDR3, the DNA is TGTGCCAGTAGTCCCGGAAGGGGGCCCTATGAGCAGTTCTTC.

This sequence joins TRBV7-2 and TRBJ2-7; unclear D gene. CDR3 length: 14 residues. The germline V gene has CDR1 SGHTA and CDR2 FQGNSA. V was shortened by 7 bases and J by 2 bases, with 15 bases between the two germline ends. CDR3 DNA sequence: TGTGCCAGCAACAATTCTCCTAGTACCTACGAGCAGTACTTC. Translated: CASNNSPSTYEQYF.

V usage is TRBV9 and J usage is TRBJ2-3; D may be TRBD1 (5 bases). CDR1 SGDLS and CDR2 YYNGEE come from the germline V gene. The CDR3 consists of 15 residues. Deletions cut 2 bases from V and 4 bases from J, with 14 bases between. For the CDR3, the DNA is TGTGCCAGCAGCGTTAGTCTCTTCAGGGCAGATACGCAGTATTTT. Its protein is CASSVSLFRADTQYF.

The V call is TRBV19, the J call TRBJ2-7; D not resolved. CDR3 length: 13 residues. Trimming shortened V by 3 bases and J by 3 bases, and 9 bases separated the two germline ends. Germline V lookup: CDR1 LNHDA, CDR2 SQIVND (reference sequence). CDR3 residues: CASSMNNLYEQYF. Here the CDR3 DNA reads TGTGCCAGTAGTATGAACAATCTCTACGAGCAGTACTTC.

The chain links TRBV11-3 to TRBJ2-7; D not resolved. Germline CDR1 SGHNT, CDR2 YENEEA. The CDR3 is 12 amino acids. V lost 4 bases to trimming and J lost 3 bases, with 7 bases between them. CDR3: CASSSSYYEQYF. CDR3 sequence (DNA): TGTGCCAGCAGCTCGTCGTACTACGAGCAGTACTTC.

The chain combines TRBV5-6 with TRBJ2-7, with D tentatively TRBD2 (5 bases). This CDR3 spans 15 amino acids. Trimming took 4 bases from V and 3 from J, leaving 17 bases between them. Germline CDR1 reads SGHDT; CDR2 reads YYEEEE. The CDR3 DNA reads TGTGCCAGCAGCCCGGGGTTCACGGAGTTCTACGAGCAGTACTTC. This translates into CASSPGFTEFYEQYF.

The chain links TRBV13 to TRBJ2-3; 14 bases align to TRBD2. The CDR3 is 18 amino acids. Germline assignment: CDR1 PRHDT and CDR2 FYEKMQ (reference sequence). V lost 5 bases, J lost 4 bases, and 11 bases stayed unmatched. The CDR3: CASSVGLAGGTGADTQYF. The CDR3 DNA follows: TGTGCCAGCAGCGTCGGACTAGCGGGAGGAACGGGGGCAGATACGCAGTATTTT.

This chain links TRBV11-2 with TRBJ2-1; TRBD2 aligns across 11 bases. This CDR3 has 15 amino acids. Germline V gene data show CDR1 as SGHAT and CDR2 as FQNNGV. V lost 3 bases, J lost 9 bases, and 7 bases stayed unmatched. The CDR3 sequence: CASSLRTSGRFEQFF. DNA of the CDR3: TGTGCCAGCAGCTTGAGGACTAGCGGGCGTTTTGAGCAGTTCTTC. The full variable domain, with the rest looked up from reference TRBV11-2 and TRBJ2-1, is EAGVAQSPRYKIIEKRQSVAFWCNPISGHATLYWYQQILGQGPKLLIQFQNNGVVDDSQLPKDRFSAERLKGVDSTLKIQPAKLEDSAVYLCASSLRTSGRFEQFFGPGTRLTVL.

This clone has only one observation. V is TRBV29-1 and J is TRBJ2-1, with D possibly being TRBD1 (5 bases). Germline V CDR1 and CDR2: SQVTM, ANQGSEA. Trimming took off 6 bases at V and 4 bases at J, with 10 bases between the two ends. The CDR3 covers 12 residues. In nucleotides, the CDR3 is TGCAGCGTCGCCCAGGGATACAATGAGCAGTTCTTC. This gives the protein CSVAQGYNEQFF.